These 28 T cell receptor beta chains were all obtained from the same sample, sequenced in a study of blood T cell repertoires in COVID-19. Profiled with immunoSEQ multiplex PCR; TCRdb holds only in-frame clones, not every one. The table records over 350,000 clones, 85% to 90% of them present only once. The sample consisted of PBMCs or T cells enriched from blood (not recorded which). The receptors shown here come from a woman between 18 and 29 years old who had recovered from COVID-19.

J is TRBJ1-5 and V is TRBV6-6; D remains unclear. Germline assignment: CDR1 MNHNY and CDR2 SVGAGI (reference sequence). V lost 7 bases, J lost 0 bases, and 13 bases lay in between. This CDR3 has 15 residues. CDR3 protein: CASTRSDYSNQPQHF. CDR3 sequence (DNA): TGTGCCAGCACCCGGAGCGATTATAGCAATCAGCCCCAGCATTTT.

This chain joins TRBV6-5 and TRBJ1-4; D not resolved. The CDR3 runs 14 residues. The V and J ends lost 1 base and 3 bases respectively, with 6 bases between them. Germline V gene lookup returns CDR1 MNHEY and CDR2 SVGAGI. CDR3 sequence: CASSYYGANEKLFF. CDR3 nucleotide sequence: TGTGCCAGCAGTTACTACGGGGCTAATGAAAAACTGTTTTTT.

V usage is TRBV4-1 and J usage is TRBJ2-3; 12 nucleotides agree with TRBD2. The CDR3 runs 15 residues. With 5 bases clipped from V and 6 bases from J, the junction kept 6 bases outside the gene matches. Germline V CDR1 and CDR2: MGHRA, YSYEKL. The CDR3 DNA reads TGCGCCAGCAGCTCGGGGACTAGCGGGTCGGATACGCAGTATTTT. Translation: CASSSGTSGSDTQYF.

The CDR3 sequence: CASSSASGGSAGELFF. The CDR3 DNA reads TGTGCCAGCAGCTCCGCTAGCGGGGGGTCCGCCGGGGAGCTGTTTTTT. The chain uses TRBV5-4 and TRBJ2-2, with 11 positions matching TRBD2. The CDR3 is 16 residues long. Germline CDR1 SGHNT, CDR2 YYREEE (reference sequence). V shed 3 bases and J 6 bases; nucleotides not matched to a gene: 7.

Here the CDR3 reads CASSYEYSGNTIYF. In DNA form, the CDR3 reads TGTGCCAGCAGTTATGAGTACTCTGGAAACACCATATATTTT. The V and J genes are TRBV6-5 and TRBJ1-3; D not resolved. Germline values: CDR1 MNHEY, CDR2 SVGAGI. The CDR3 extends over 14 amino acids. Trimming removed 3 bases at V and 0 bases at J, with 6 bases between.

The J gene is TRBJ2-5, the V gene TRBV6-2 or TRBV6-3; 12 bases agree with TRBD2. V shed 5 bases and J 2 bases; nucleotides not matched to a gene: 6. CDR1 is MNHEY, CDR2 SVGEGT, per germline. The CDR3 covers 16 residues. The CDR3 region has the DNA TGTGCCAGCAGTGCCTCACTAGCGGGGGGTCAAGAGACCCAGTACTTC. Translated, it gives CASSASLAGGQETQYF.

The rearrangement links TRBV14 to TRBJ2-1; D unclear. The CDR3 spans 13 residues. Per the germline V gene, CDR1 is SGHDN and CDR2 is FVKESK. V was pared by 3 bases and J by 5 bases, with 8 bases between. The CDR3 DNA follows: TGTGCCAGCAGCCATTATAGTCACAATGAGCAGTTCTTC. Amino acids: CASSHYSHNEQFF.

The chain has TRBV11-2 and TRBJ2-1, with D tentatively TRBD2 (6 bases). The CDR3 is 16 residues long. Germline V gene lookup returns CDR1 SGHAT and CDR2 FQNNGV. V was cut by 0 bases and J by 9 bases, with 18 bases left in between. This chain's CDR3 is CASSLDSAGYSPEQFF. The CDR3 bases are TGTGCCAGCAGCTTAGATAGCGCGGGGTATTCACCTGAGCAGTTCTTC. The whole variable domain, filled in from reference TRBV11-2 and TRBJ2-1, reads EAGVAQSPRYKIIEKRQSVAFWCNPISGHATLYWYQQILGQGPKLLIQFQNNGVVDDSQLPKDRFSAERLKGVDSTLKIQPAKLEDSAVYLCASSLDSAGYSPEQFFGPGTRLTVL.

The chain has TRBV18 and TRBJ2-3; TRBD2 aligns across 7 bases. V lost 0 bases, J lost 4 bases, and 4 bases stayed unmatched. Germline V gene lookup returns CDR1 KGHSH and CDR2 LQKENI. The CDR3 loop spans 15 amino acids. CDR3 sequence (DNA): TGTGCCAGCTCACCACCGAGCGGGGCCGCAGATACGCAGTATTTT. Translating it yields CASSPPSGAADTQYF.

V and J are TRBV28 and TRBJ1-4; 10 nucleotides match TRBD1. V shed 6 bases and J 8 bases; nucleotides not matched to a gene: 12. The length of the CDR3 is 16 residues. Germline V gives CDR1 MDHEN, CDR2 SYDVKM. The CDR3 region has the DNA TGTGCCAGCAGATCGCGGTGGACAGGGGGTTGGGAAAAACTGTTTTTT. It specifies CASRSRWTGGWEKLFF.

The CDR3 here is CASSLAGQGVDEQFF. Here the CDR3 DNA reads TGTGCCAGCAGCTTAGCCGGCCAGGGTGTCGATGAGCAGTTCTTC. The chain uses TRBV7-8 and TRBJ2-1, with D possibly TRBD1 on 5 matching bases. This CDR3 has 15 residues. The ends were cut back, 0 bases at V and 8 bases at J, with 14 bases in the middle. The germline V gene has CDR1 SGHVS and CDR2 FQNEAQ.

Only a few counts were recorded for this clone. V gene TRBV2 combines with J gene TRBJ1-2; no firm D call. There are 12 residues in the CDR3. V lost 1 base and J lost 14, with 14 bases in between. Germline values: CDR1 SNHLY, CDR2 FYNNEI. CDR3 residues: CASSEVSAERTF. CDR3 DNA: TGTGCCAGCAGTGAAGTGTCCGCCGAGCGGACCTTC. The variable domain in full, completed from reference TRBV2 and TRBJ1-2, reads EPEVTQTPSHQVTQMGQEVILRCVPISNHLYFYWYRQILGQKVEFLVSFYNNEISEKSEIFDDQFSVERPDGSNFTLKIRSTKLEDSAMYFCASSEVSAERTFGSGTRLTVV.

In its sample, this clone was seen once. The same CDR3 arises from other DNA sequences in this sample as well. The chain carries TRBV9 and TRBJ1-1; 8 bases fit TRBD1. Germline loops: CDR1 SGDLS, CDR2 YYNGEE. This CDR3 comprises 13 residues. Germline trimming cut 0 bases from V and 5 bases from J; bases unmatched to any gene: 0. CDR3 region: CASSVGQGTEAFF. The CDR3 nucleotides read TGTGCCAGCAGCGTAGGACAGGGGACTGAAGCTTTCTTT.

V gene TRBV28 combines with J gene TRBJ1-2; possibly TRBD1 for D (6 bases). Germline values: CDR1 MDHEN, CDR2 SYDVKM. The CDR3 spans 12 residues. Between the trimmed V and J ends, which lost 5 bases and 8 bases, there was a span of 12 bases. This chain's CDR3 is CASSTTGRGYTF. DNA of the CDR3: TGTGCCAGCAGTACGACAGGCCGAGGCTACACCTTC.

This sequence joins TRBV6-5 and TRBJ1-2; D unresolved. Germline V gives CDR1 MNHEY, CDR2 SVGAGI. The CDR3 has 14 amino acids. The V gene lost 2 bases and the J gene lost 0 bases, with 7 bases spanning the gap. CDR3 coding DNA: TGTGCCAGCAGTTACGACAAAGCTAACTATGGCTACACCTTC. Translated: CASSYDKANYGYTF.

The table lists this clone with a few counts. V and J are TRBV4-1 and TRBJ1-4; D call uncertain. The germline gives CDR1 MGHRA, CDR2 YSYEKL. The CDR3 loop spans 14 amino acids. V lost 2 bases and J 5 bases, leaving 9 bases between the germline ends. CDR3: CASSQTPENEKLFF. The CDR3 region has the DNA TGCGCCAGCAGCCAAACCCCGGAGAATGAAAAACTGTTTTTT.

The J gene is TRBJ2-7, the V gene TRBV10-3; the match to TRBD2 covers 10 bases. Trimming at V came to 6 bases and at J to 5 bases, leaving 7 bases not matched to a gene. Per the germline V gene, CDR1 is ENHRY and CDR2 is SYGVKD. This CDR3 comprises 14 residues. CDR3 nucleotide sequence: TGTGCCATCAGCATGGGGGGACTAGCGAACGAGCAGTACTTC. This translates into CAISMGGLANEQYF.

This sequence joins TRBV27 and TRBJ1-2; 7 bases fit TRBD1. Germline CDR1 and CDR2: MNHEY and SMNVEV (reference sequence). Germline trimming cut 8 bases from V and 1 base from J; bases unmatched to any gene: 4. The CDR3 runs to 13 residues. The CDR3 region has the DNA TGTGCCAGCGGGGACAGCATTAACTATGGCTACACCTTC. Encoded protein: CASGDSINYGYTF.

The V call is TRBV27, the J call TRBJ1-6, with 9 positions matching TRBD1. Germline CDR1 reads MNHEY; CDR2 reads SMNVEV (reference sequence). The CDR3 contains 14 residues. This CDR3 reads CAVGRTGDNSPLHF. The CDR3, as DNA: TGTGCAGTCGGGAGGACAGGGGATAATTCACCCCTCCACTTT.

This sequence joins TRBV11-2 and TRBJ2-1; a possible D gene is TRBD2 (5 bases). The V gene lost 3 bases and the J gene lost 6 bases, with 9 bases spanning the gap. The CDR3 length is 13 residues. Germline values: CDR1 SGHAT, CDR2 FQNNGV. The CDR3 loop is CASSFRRPNEQFF. The CDR3 DNA reads as TGTGCCAGCAGCTTTAGGAGGCCCAATGAGCAGTTCTTC.

This clone was counted between two and nine times. Other nucleotide sequences in the sample specify the same CDR3. The J gene is TRBJ2-3, the V gene TRBV9; 12 nucleotides line up with TRBD2. Germline trimming cut 3 bases from V and 3 bases from J; bases unmatched to any gene: 5. This CDR3 has 16 residues. Germline CDR1 SGDLS, CDR2 YYNGEE. CDR3 sequence reads: CASSGLAGGRTDTQYF. DNA for the CDR3: TGTGCCAGCAGCGGTCTAGCGGGGGGGCGAACAGATACGCAGTATTTT. Looking up the rest from reference TRBV9 and TRBJ2-3 gives the full variable domain: DSGVTQTPKHLITATGQRVTLRCSPRSGDLSVYWYQQSLDQGLQFLIQYYNGEERAKGNILERFSAQQFPDLHSELNLSSLELGDSALYFCASSGLAGGRTDTQYFGPGTRLTVL.

This chain connects TRBV11-2 to TRBJ2-1; tentative D call: TRBD2 (6 bases). The CDR3 has 15 amino acids. Germline V lookup: CDR1 SGHAT, CDR2 FQNNGV. The V gene lost 5 bases and the J gene lost 3 bases, with 14 bases spanning the gap. The CDR3 sequence is CASSPTGSFYNEQFF. Written as DNA, the CDR3 is TGTGCCAGCAGCCCCACCGGGAGCTTCTACAATGAGCAGTTCTTC.

The rearrangement links TRBV28 to TRBJ1-6; D uncertain. The germline gives CDR1 MDHEN, CDR2 SYDVKM. The CDR3 loop spans 16 amino acids. V lost 10 bases, J lost 10 bases, and 26 bases lay in between. The DNA for the CDR3 is TGTGCCACCACTCCCCCCCAGCCGGGTCCAAGGTCACCCCTCCACTTT. This codes for CATTPPQPGPRSPLHF.

This clone turned up a few times. This chain connects TRBV10-3 to TRBJ2-7; 11 bases agree with TRBD2. V was clipped by 4 bases and J by 3 bases; unmatched bases: 8. The germline gives CDR1 ENHRY, CDR2 SYGVKD. This CDR3 has 16 amino acids. The CDR3 reads CAISGSSSGGLYEQYF. The CDR3 DNA follows: TGTGCCATCAGTGGCTCTTCTAGCGGGGGGCTCTACGAGCAGTACTTC.

The chain recombines TRBV18 with TRBJ1-5; 11 nucleotides align to TRBD1. CDR1 is KGHSH, CDR2 LQKENI, per germline. There are 13 residues in the CDR3. V lost 5 bases, J lost 7 bases, and 1 base stayed unmatched. Here the CDR3 reads CASSGQGAQPQHF. The CDR3 bases are TGTGCCAGCTCAGGACAGGGGGCACAGCCCCAGCATTTT.

This sequence joins TRBV11-2 and TRBJ1-1; tentative D call: TRBD1 (5 bases). V lost 3 bases to trimming and J lost 1 base, with 9 bases between them. This CDR3 is 14 amino acids long. Germline loops: CDR1 SGHAT, CDR2 FQNNGV. CDR3 bases: TGTGCCAGCAGCTTGGCCCAGGGGAACACTGAAGCTTTCTTT. It codes for CASSLAQGNTEAFF.

This chain links TRBV5-1 with TRBJ1-3; D call uncertain. The CDR3 spans 16 residues. With 0 bases removed from V and 1 base from J, the gap between germline ends came to 11 bases. Germline V gives CDR1 SGHRS, CDR2 YFSETQ. DNA of the CDR3: TGCGCCAGCAGCTTGGGGTCATCCGGGTCTGGAAACACCATATATTTT. Translating it yields CASSLGSSGSGNTIYF.

The chain uses TRBV6-1 and TRBJ2-1; 10 positions match TRBD2. This CDR3 is 17 amino acids long. Germline V gives CDR1 MNHNS, CDR2 SASEGT. With 2 bases clipped from V and 2 bases from J, the junction kept 6 bases outside the gene matches. CDR3 amino acids: CASSELVAGGPYNEQFF. CDR3 nucleotides: TGTGCCAGCAGTGAACTGGTAGCGGGGGGCCCCTACAATGAGCAGTTCTTC.